Here is one TCR beta chain with its context. The record originates from a study of blood T cell repertoires in COVID-19. Study in general: There were acute and convalescent COVID-19 samples, and they came from the United States, Italy and Spain. PBMCs, B-cell-depleted T cells, or T cells were the source of the cDNA or gDNA that made up the material.

The CDR3 length is 16 residues. V was trimmed by 4 bases and J by 1 base, leaving 15 bases between them. From germline, CDR1 is SGHRS and CDR2 YFSETQ. Produced via immunoSEQ multiplex PCR; TCRdb's table is partial and in-frame only. The data contain roughly 200,000 clones, just under 90% of them singletons. The TCR was taken from a man between 60 and 75 years old who had recovered from COVID-19. Input material: peripheral blood. The gene calls are TRBV5-1 and TRBJ2-1, with D possibly TRBD1 on 5 matching bases. CDR3 DNA sequence: TGCGCCAGCAGCCCGTCGACAGTTCAGTCCTACAATGAGCAGTTCTTC. It is translated as CASSPSTVQSYNEQFF.